The clone carrying this TCR beta chain was detected ten times or more. Its antigen remains unidentified. The data were taken from a study of T cell repertoires in cytomegalovirus infection. At the level of the study: TCR beta signatures that were public indicated CMV infection and matching HLA type.

V gave up 4 bases and J gave up 8 bases; unmatched junction bases: 3. CDR1 and CDR2 (germline): MGHDK, SYGVNS. The CDR3 has 13 amino acids. General study points: Cumulated frequencies of public TCR beta families served to identify carriers of CMV plus the relevant HLA. CMV-specific HLA-C-restricted TCR beta clonotypes dominated the ex vivo response.

MiXCR, applied by TCRdb to the reads, yields one record per CDR3 protein. The table includes fewer than 550,000 distinct CDR3 sequences, around 10% detected once. The TCR sequence derives from a human donor in good health (CMV status not recorded). Some clones in this sample may be carry-over from other donors' samples. The gene calls are TRBV25-1 and TRBJ2-1; the match to TRBD1 covers 9 bases. Sequenced input: PBMCs. This CDR3 reads CASSVGQGYEQFF. The CDR3 nucleotides read TGTGCCAGCAGTGTGGGACAGGGTTATGAGCAGTTCTTC.